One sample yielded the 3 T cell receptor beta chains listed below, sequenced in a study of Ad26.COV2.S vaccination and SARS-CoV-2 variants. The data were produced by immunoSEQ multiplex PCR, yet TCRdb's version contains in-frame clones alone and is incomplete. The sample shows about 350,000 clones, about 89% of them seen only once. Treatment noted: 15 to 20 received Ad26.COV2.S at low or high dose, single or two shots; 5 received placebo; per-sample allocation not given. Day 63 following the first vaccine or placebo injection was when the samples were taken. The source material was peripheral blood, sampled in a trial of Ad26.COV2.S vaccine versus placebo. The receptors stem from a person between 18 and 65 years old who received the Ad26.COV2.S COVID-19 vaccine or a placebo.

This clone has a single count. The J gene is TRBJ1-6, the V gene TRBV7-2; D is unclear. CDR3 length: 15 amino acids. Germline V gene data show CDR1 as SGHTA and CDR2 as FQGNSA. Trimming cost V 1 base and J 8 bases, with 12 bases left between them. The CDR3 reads CASSLVPGSDSPLHF. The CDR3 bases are TGTGCCAGCAGCTTAGTTCCCGGGAGCGATTCACCCCTCCACTTT.

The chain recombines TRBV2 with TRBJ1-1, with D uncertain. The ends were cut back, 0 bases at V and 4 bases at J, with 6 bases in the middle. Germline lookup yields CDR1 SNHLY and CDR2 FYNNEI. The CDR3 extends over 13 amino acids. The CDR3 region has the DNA TGTGCCAGCAGTGAAGCCCTGGCCACTGAAGCTTTCTTT. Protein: CASSEALATEAFF.

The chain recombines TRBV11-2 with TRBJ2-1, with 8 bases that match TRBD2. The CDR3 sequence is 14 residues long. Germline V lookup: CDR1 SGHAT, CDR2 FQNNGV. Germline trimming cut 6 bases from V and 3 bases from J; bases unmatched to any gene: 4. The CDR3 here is CASSQLAGYNEQFF. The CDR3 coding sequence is TGTGCCAGCAGTCAGCTAGCGGGCTACAATGAGCAGTTCTTC.